A selection of T cell receptor beta chains follows, all from one sample in a study of Ad26.COV2.S vaccination and SARS-CoV-2 variants. Produced via immunoSEQ multiplex PCR; TCRdb's table is partial and in-frame only. The table shows approximately 300,000 clones, with approximately 86% occurring only once. The source was peripheral blood, collected in a trial of Ad26.COV2.S vaccine versus placebo. All receptors come from a person aged 18-60 years who received the Ad26.COV2.S COVID-19 vaccine or a placebo. The CDR3 runs from the conserved cysteine through the conserved F or W. The order of the fields is J gene, D gene, V gene, clone size, CDR3 DNA, CDR3 protein. D genes are given only for firm matches. Clone size, where shown, is once, few, many, or a class for clones that have expanded.

>TRBJ2-2|-|TRBV4-2|-
TGTGCCAGCAGCCAAGGCAGCCTGACAGTTACCGGGGAGCTGTTTTTT
CASSQGSLTVTGELFF
>TRBJ1-6|-|TRBV18|-
TGTGCCAGCTCACGGAACAGGGATGAGAATTCACCCCTCCACTTT
CASSRNRDENSPLHF
>TRBJ2-1|-|TRBV29-1|-
TGCAGCGTCGGACGAGGGGACGGTGGTGTGCAGTTCTTC
CSVGRGDGGVQFF
>TRBJ1-5|TRBD1|TRBV7-9|-
TGTGCCAGCAGCCGGACAGGGCTCAATCAGCCCCAGCATTTT
CASSRTGLNQPQHF
>TRBJ2-7|-|TRBV6-5|once
TGTGCCCCCCCCTGTGGAGGTCCCTACGAGCAGTACTTC
CAPPCGGPYEQYF
>TRBJ2-1|-|TRBV5-1|-
TGCGCCAGCAGCTTGAAGGAGGTTGATGAGCAGTTCTTC
CASSLKEVDEQFF
>TRBJ1-2|TRBD1|TRBV7-3|-
TGTGCCAGCAGCCGTACGGGGACAGGGGTCTATGGCTACACCTTC
CASSRTGTGVYGYTF
>TRBJ2-5|-|TRBV5-1|-
TGCGCCAGCAGCTTGGAAGGGGTAGAGACCCAGTACTTC
CASSLEGVETQYF
>TRBJ1-2|-|TRBV7-2|-
TGTGCCAGCAGCTTAGAAGGGGCCACCCCCTATGGCTACACCTTC
CASSLEGATPYGYTF
>TRBJ1-2|TRBD1|TRBV6-2/TRBV6-3|-
TGTGCCAGCAGTTACCCGGACAGGGGACTTGGCTACACCTTC
CASSYPDRGLGYTF
>TRBJ2-5|-|TRBV5-1|-
TGCGCCACCCGACAGAAGGTTCAAGAGACCCAGTACTTC
CATRQKVQETQYF
>TRBJ1-3|-|TRBV25-1|-
TGTGCCAGCAGTAACAGAATGGCTGGAAACACCATATATTTT
CASSNRMAGNTIYF
>TRBJ2-3|TRBD2|TRBV7-2|-
TGTGCCAGCAGAAACGGACTAGCGGCCCGCACAGATACGCAGTATTTT
CASRNGLAARTDTQYF
>TRBJ2-5|TRBD2|TRBV28|-
TGTGCCAGCAGTTCCCCTAGCGGGGTACGAAAAGAGACCCAGTACTTC
CASSSPSGVRKETQYF
>TRBJ1-4|TRBD1|TRBV19|-
TGTGCCAGTTCCCCTAGGGACAGAGGAGAAAAACTGTTTTTT
CASSPRDRGEKLFF
>TRBJ2-2|-|TRBV6-5|-
TGTGCCAGCAGTTTCACAGGGGGGGACACCGGGGAGCTGTTTTTT
CASSFTGGDTGELFF
>TRBJ1-1|-|TRBV18|once
TGTGCCAGCTCACCCACGAGGGTCTTTAACACTGAAGCTTTCTTT
CASSPTRVFNTEAFF
>TRBJ1-2|-|TRBV30|-
TGTGCCTGGATGGAGGTTGGCTACACCTTC
CAWMEVGYTF
>TRBJ2-7|-|TRBV5-1|-
TGCGCCAGCAGCTCACAGGGTTTGGAGCAGTACTTC
CASSSQGLEQYF
>TRBJ1-2|-|TRBV7-9|-
TGTGCCAGCAGCTCCAACCTCCAGGGCGGTGGCTACACCTTC
CASSSNLQGGGYTF
>TRBJ1-1|-|TRBV9|-
TGTGCCAGCAGCGCCACGGACAGTCTGAACACTGAAGCTTTCTTT
CASSATDSLNTEAFF
>TRBJ2-3|TRBD2|TRBV7-2|-
TGTGCCAGCAGCTTATGGGCTAGCGGGGGGGCTACCAGCACAGATACGCAGTATTTT
CASSLWASGGATSTDTQYF
>TRBJ2-7|TRBD1|TRBV5-4|-
TGTGCCAGCAGCTTGGTGCCAGGGGGCTACTACGAGCAGTACTTC
CASSLVPGGYYEQYF
>TRBJ1-1|-|TRBV7-8|-
TGTGCCAGCAGCTTAAGGTGGATGGGGGCAATGAACACTGAAGCTTTCTTT
CASSLRWMGAMNTEAFF
>TRBJ1-6|TRBD1|TRBV2|-
TGTGCCAGCAGGGCTCCGGGACAGGGGAACTCACCCCTCCACTTT
CASRAPGQGNSPLHF
>TRBJ2-1|TRBD2|TRBV6-2/TRBV6-3|-
TGTGCCAGCAGTTTGGACGGGGGGATTATCAATGAGCAGTTCTTC
CASSLDGGIINEQFF
>TRBJ2-2|-|TRBV24-1|-
TGTGCCACCAGCCGCACCGGGACCGGGGAGCTGTTTTTT
CATSRTGTGELFF
>TRBJ2-2|-|TRBV7-8|-
TGTGCCAGCAGCTTCCGTCCGGGGACCGGGGAGCTGTTTTTT
CASSFRPGTGELFF
>TRBJ1-1|-|TRBV5-4|-
TGTGCCAGCAGCTTGGGACAGGTGAACACTGAAGCTTTCTTT
CASSLGQVNTEAFF
>TRBJ2-4|-|TRBV7-2|-
TGTGCCAGCAGCTTAGGTGGAGTATCCAACATTCAGTACTTC
CASSLGGVSNIQYF
>TRBJ2-3|-|TRBV7-2|-
TGTGCCAGCAGGTTGGGCACAGATACGCAGTATTTT
CASRLGTDTQYF
>TRBJ2-7|-|TRBV5-6|-
TGTGCCAGCAGCCTGGAATGGCCGAGACAACTCGAGCAGTACTTC
CASSLEWPRQLEQYF
>TRBJ1-3|-|TRBV10-1|-
TGCGCCAGCAGTGAGTCGCCAGGAGGAAACACCATATATTTT
CASSESPGGNTIYF
>TRBJ1-1|-|TRBV6-5|-
TGTGCCAGCAGTTACTCACCCAAGGGGGGGAAGGGAAGAGCTTTCTTT
CASSYSPKGGKGRAFF
>TRBJ2-5|-|TRBV18|few
TGTGCCAGCTCACCCGGACAGTTAGAGACCCAGTACTTC
CASSPGQLETQYF
>TRBJ2-1|TRBD2|TRBV19|-
TGTGCCAGTAAAGGGCTAGCGGGGGATTCTCCAGGTTACAATGAGCAGTTCTTC
CASKGLAGDSPGYNEQFF
>TRBJ2-1|TRBD2|TRBV18|-
TGTGCCAGCTCACCAGGACTAGCGGGGGACAATGAGCAGTTCTTC
CASSPGLAGDNEQFF
>TRBJ1-6|-|TRBV7-2|-
TGTGCCAGCAGCGCCCGAACATCCTCCTATAATTCACCCCTCCACTTT
CASSARTSSYNSPLHF
>TRBJ1-1|TRBD1|TRBV3-1/TRBV3-2|-
TGTGCCAGCAGCCAAGGGACAGGGCGCACTGAAGCTTTCTTT
CASSQGTGRTEAFF
>TRBJ1-1|-|TRBV18|-
TGTGCCAGCTCACCCGCAGCAGACGGAATGAACACTGAAGCTTTCTTT
CASSPAADGMNTEAFF
>TRBJ2-7|TRBD1|TRBV5-1|-
TGCGCCAGCAGCTTGGACAGGGGGGCCTACGAGCAGTACTTC
CASSLDRGAYEQYF
>TRBJ2-3|-|TRBV9|-
TGTGCCAGCAGCGTAACCGCGGGGACAGATACGCAGTATTTT
CASSVTAGTDTQYF
>TRBJ1-6|-|TRBV5-5|once
TGTGCCAGCAGCGCCCCGGAGCTCTATAATTCACCCCTCCACTTT
CASSAPELYNSPLHF
>TRBJ1-4|TRBD1|TRBV7-9|once
TGTGCCAGCAGCCCCCGGACAGGGGGCGCCTTGGCTGAAAAACTGTTTTTT
CASSPRTGGALAEKLFF
>TRBJ2-1|TRBD1|TRBV18|once
TGTGCCAGCTCACCAAGGACAGGGGCACCTCCCAGCTCCTACAATGAGCAGTTCTTC
CASSPRTGAPPSSYNEQFF
>TRBJ2-4|TRBD1|TRBV30|-
TGTGCCTGGAGTGCCTTGACAGGGTCCATTCAGTACTTC
CAWSALTGSIQYF
>TRBJ2-3|-|TRBV6-2/TRBV6-3|-
TGTGCCAGCAGTCACTCGTCGAGGGGGGCCTCTAGCACAGATACGCAGTATTTT
CASSHSSRGASSTDTQYF
>TRBJ2-7|-|TRBV28|-
TGTGCCAGCAGCAGGGGAAACAGGGCGGACGAGCAGTACTTC
CASSRGNRADEQYF
>TRBJ1-5|-|TRBV4-1|-
TGCGCCAGCAGCCAAGTGGGGATTACTATTAACAATCAGCCCCAGCATTTT
CASSQVGITINNQPQHF
>TRBJ2-1|TRBD2|TRBV3-1/TRBV3-2|once
TGTGCCAGCAGCGCCCGCGGGGGGACCTACAATGAGCAGTTCTTC
CASSARGGTYNEQFF
>TRBJ2-7|-|TRBV6-2/TRBV6-3|-
TGTGCCAGCAGTTCTCTCTCGCCGGGACAAGGCTACGAGCAGTACTTC
CASSSLSPGQGYEQYF
>TRBJ2-7|-|TRBV5-6|-
TGTGCCAGCAGCCGAGGTAGCGAGCAGTACTTC
CASSRGSEQYF
>TRBJ2-1|-|TRBV7-9|-
TGTGCCAGCAGCGAGGCCAGGAGGCAGTTCTTC
CASSEARRQFF
>TRBJ2-7|-|TRBV18|-
TGTGCCAGCTCAAGGCAGGGCAACTCCTACGAGCAGTACTTC
CASSRQGNSYEQYF
>TRBJ2-6|-|TRBV7-9|-
TGTGCCAGCAGCTGGACAGAGTCTGGGGCCAACGTCCTGACTTTC
CASSWTESGANVLTF